This record covers a single T cell receptor beta chain. The antigen remains unidentified. Clones were read by immunoSEQ multiplex PCR, and TCRdb kept only the in-frame ones, dropping some. The sample includes about 38,000 clones, 89% of them seen just once. This entry comes from a study of neoadjuvant nivolumab and ipilimumab in lung cancer. Regarding the study as a whole: Pretherapy blood TCR richness correlated positively with resected tumor richness. From pretherapy to surgery, tumor richness and clonality rose with dual therapy.

This CDR3 has 14 residues. J was trimmed by 6 bases and V by 0 bases; bases with no gene match: 6. Germline values: CDR1 GTSNPN, CDR2 SVGIG (reference sequence). The rearrangement joins TRBV30 to TRBJ1-2; TRBD1 matches at 8 bases. Material: peripheral blood, obtained before neoadjuvant nivolumab, alone or with ipilimumab. The sequence derives from an adult with non-small cell lung cancer. Here the CDR3 DNA reads TGTGCCTGGAGTGTAGGGCAGGGGGCTAATGGCTACACCTTC. Translation gives CAWSVGQGANGYTF.